This TCR beta chain is drawn from a study of blood T cell repertoires in COVID-19. Study information: The United States, Italy and Spain were the sources of the acute and convalescent COVID-19 samples. PBMCs, B-cell-depleted T cells, or T cells provided the cDNA or gDNA that made up the material.

Authors' methods: The assay estimated nucleated cells by amplifying reference gene primers. Profiled with immunoSEQ multiplex PCR; TCRdb holds only in-frame clones, not every one. V, J and clone size were drawn from that table, and D and trimming were deduced from the DNA. The sample yields 200,000 to 250,000 clones, 83% seen once. CDR3 length: 14 residues. Deletions cut 5 bases from V and 2 bases from J, with 13 bases between. CDR1 is MNHEY, CDR2 SMNVEV, per germline (reference sequence). This clone was picked up one time. The rearrangement joins TRBV27 to TRBJ2-7; weak D call: TRBD2 (5 bases). The source material was peripheral blood. This sequence was found in a woman aged 45-65 years with acute or convalescent COVID-19. CDR3: CASSPIARPYEQYF. CDR3 DNA: TGTGCCAGCAGTCCAATAGCGCGACCCTACGAGCAGTACTTC.